This TCR beta chain is from a study of technical replicates of blood from a few donors. The V gene lost 4 bases and the J gene lost 5 bases, with 18 bases spanning the gap. This CDR3 is built from 15 residues. In germline, CDR1 is SGDLS, CDR2 YYNGEE. The table came from immunoSEQ multiplex PCR; TCRdb's copy has only in-frame clones and leaves some out. The sample carries 80,000 or so clones, nearly 98% recorded once. This clonotype was obtained from a human donor in good health. Sequenced input: T cells isolated from PBMCs. This chain joins TRBV9 and TRBJ1-1; D is possibly TRBD1 (6 bases). In DNA, the CDR3 is TGTGCCAGCAGCCCCGGGGGGGCAGCGAAAACTGAAGCTTTCTTT. It specifies CASSPGGAAKTEAFF. Using reference TRBV9 and TRBJ1-1 for the parts outside the CDR3, the full variable domain is DSGVTQTPKHLITATGQRVTLRCSPRSGDLSVYWYQQSLDQGLQFLIQYYNGEERAKGNILERFSAQQFPDLHSELNLSSLELGDSALYFCASSPGGAAKTEAFFGQGTRLTVV.